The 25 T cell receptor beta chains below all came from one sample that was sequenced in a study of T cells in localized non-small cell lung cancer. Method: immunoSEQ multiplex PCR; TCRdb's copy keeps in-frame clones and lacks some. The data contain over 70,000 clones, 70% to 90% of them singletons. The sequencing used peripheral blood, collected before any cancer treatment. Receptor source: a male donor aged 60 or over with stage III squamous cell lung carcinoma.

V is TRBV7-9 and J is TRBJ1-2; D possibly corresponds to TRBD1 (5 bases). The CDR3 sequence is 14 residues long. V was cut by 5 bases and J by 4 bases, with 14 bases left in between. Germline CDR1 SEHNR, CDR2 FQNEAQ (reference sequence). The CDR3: CASSPRGGVYGYTF. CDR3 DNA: TGTGCCAGCAGCCCCCGTGGAGGGGTCTATGGCTACACCTTC.

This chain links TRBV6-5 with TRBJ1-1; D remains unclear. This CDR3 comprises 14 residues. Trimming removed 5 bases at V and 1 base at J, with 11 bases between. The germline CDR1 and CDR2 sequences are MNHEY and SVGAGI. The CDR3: CASSLGRKNTEAFF. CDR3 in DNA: TGTGCCAGCAGTCTAGGCAGGAAGAACACTGAAGCTTTCTTT.

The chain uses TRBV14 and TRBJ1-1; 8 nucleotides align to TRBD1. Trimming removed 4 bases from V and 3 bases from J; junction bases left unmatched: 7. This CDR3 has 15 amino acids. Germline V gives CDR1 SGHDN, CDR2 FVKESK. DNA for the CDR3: TGTGCCAGCAGCCGCAGCAGGGGGCGGGACACTGAAGCTTTCTTT. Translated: CASSRSRGRDTEAFF.

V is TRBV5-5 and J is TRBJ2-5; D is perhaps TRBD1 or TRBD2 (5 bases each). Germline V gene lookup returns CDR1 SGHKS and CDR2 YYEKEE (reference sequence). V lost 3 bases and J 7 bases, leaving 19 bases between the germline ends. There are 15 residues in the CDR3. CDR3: CASSSGLGPFVTQYF. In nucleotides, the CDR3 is TGTGCCAGCAGCTCCGGCTTGGGACCTTTCGTGACCCAGTACTTC.

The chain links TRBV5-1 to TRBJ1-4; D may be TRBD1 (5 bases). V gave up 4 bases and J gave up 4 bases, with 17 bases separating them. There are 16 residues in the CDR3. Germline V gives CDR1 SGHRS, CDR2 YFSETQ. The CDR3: CASSPGPRQNNEKLFF. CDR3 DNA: TGCGCCAGCAGCCCCGGCCCGCGACAGAATAATGAAAAACTGTTTTTT.

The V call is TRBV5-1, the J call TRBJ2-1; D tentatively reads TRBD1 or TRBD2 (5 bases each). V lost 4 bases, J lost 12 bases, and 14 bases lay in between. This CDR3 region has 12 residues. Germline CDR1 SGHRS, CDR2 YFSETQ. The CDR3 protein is CASSMRGSTQFF. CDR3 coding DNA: TGCGCCAGCAGCATGAGGGGTTCGACGCAGTTCTTC.

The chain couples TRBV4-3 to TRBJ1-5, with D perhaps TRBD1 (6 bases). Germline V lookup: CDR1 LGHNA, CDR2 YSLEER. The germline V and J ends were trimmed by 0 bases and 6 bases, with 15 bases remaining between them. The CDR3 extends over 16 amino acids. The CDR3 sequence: CASSQDRTGAVQPQHF. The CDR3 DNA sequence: TGCGCCAGCAGCCAAGATAGGACGGGGGCAGTTCAGCCCCAGCATTTT.

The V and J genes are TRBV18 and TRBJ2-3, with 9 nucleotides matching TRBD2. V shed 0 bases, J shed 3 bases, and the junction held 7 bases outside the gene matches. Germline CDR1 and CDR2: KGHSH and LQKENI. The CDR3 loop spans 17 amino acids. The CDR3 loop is CASSPPAGGPMTDTQYF. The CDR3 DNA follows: TGTGCCAGCTCACCACCGGCGGGGGGGCCTATGACAGATACGCAGTATTTT.

CDR3: CASSQDDSLYGYTF. For the CDR3, the DNA is TGTGCCAGCAGCCAAGACGACAGTCTCTATGGCTACACCTTC. This rearrangement joins TRBV4-2 to TRBJ1-2, with D maybe TRBD1 (5 bases). The CDR3 is 14 residues long. From germline, CDR1 is LGHNA and CDR2 YNFKEQ. Trimming removed 0 bases from V and 4 bases from J, with 9 bases in between.

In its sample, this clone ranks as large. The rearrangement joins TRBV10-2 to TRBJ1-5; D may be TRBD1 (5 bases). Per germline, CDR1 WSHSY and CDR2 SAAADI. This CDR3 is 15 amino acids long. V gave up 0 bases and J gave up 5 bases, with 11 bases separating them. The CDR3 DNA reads TGCGCCAGCAGTGAGTCGGCAGGGTCGTATCAGCCCCAGCATTTT. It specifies CASSESAGSYQPQHF.

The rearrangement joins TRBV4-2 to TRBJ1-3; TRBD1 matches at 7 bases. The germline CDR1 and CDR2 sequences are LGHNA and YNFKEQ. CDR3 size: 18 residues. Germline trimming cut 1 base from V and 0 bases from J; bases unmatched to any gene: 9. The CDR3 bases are TGTGCCAGCAGCCAAGGACCAGGGGGTGACCCCTCTGGAAACACCATATATTTT. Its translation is CASSQGPGGDPSGNTIYF.

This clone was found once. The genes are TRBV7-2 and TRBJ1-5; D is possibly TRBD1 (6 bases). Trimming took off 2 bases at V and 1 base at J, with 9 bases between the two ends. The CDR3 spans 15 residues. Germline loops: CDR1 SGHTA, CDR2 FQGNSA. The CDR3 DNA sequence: TGTGCCAGCAGCTTACGAGGGGGGAGCAATCAGCCCCAGCATTTT. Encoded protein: CASSLRGGSNQPQHF.

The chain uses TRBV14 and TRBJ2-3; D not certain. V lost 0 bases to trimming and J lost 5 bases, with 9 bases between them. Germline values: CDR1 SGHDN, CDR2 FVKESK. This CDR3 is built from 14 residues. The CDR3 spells CASSQDYYEDTQYF. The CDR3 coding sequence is TGTGCCAGCAGCCAAGATTATTACGAAGATACGCAGTATTTT.

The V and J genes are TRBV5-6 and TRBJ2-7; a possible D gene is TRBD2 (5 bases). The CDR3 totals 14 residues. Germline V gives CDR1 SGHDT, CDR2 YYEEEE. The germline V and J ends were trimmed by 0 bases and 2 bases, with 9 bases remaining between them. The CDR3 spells CASSLGTGTYEQYV. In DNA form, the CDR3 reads TGTGCCAGCAGCTTGGGGACGGGAACCTACGAGCAGTACGTC.

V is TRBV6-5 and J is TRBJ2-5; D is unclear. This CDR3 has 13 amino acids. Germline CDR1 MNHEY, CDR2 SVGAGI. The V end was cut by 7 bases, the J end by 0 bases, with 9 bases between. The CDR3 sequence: CASTRHNQETQYF. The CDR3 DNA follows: TGTGCCAGCACGCGGCACAACCAAGAGACCCAGTACTTC.

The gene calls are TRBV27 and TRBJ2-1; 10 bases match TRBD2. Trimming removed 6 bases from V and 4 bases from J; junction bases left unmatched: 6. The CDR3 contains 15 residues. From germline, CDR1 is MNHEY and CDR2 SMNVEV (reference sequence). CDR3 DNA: TGTGCCAGCAGCTTGAGCGGGGGGGTTTACAATGAGCAGTTCTTC. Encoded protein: CASSLSGGVYNEQFF.

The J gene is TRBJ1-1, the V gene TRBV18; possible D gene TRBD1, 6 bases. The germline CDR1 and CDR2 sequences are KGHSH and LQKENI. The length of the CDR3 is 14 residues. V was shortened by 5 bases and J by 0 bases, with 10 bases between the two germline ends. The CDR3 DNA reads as TGTGCCAGCTCAACGACAGGAATGAACACTGAAGCTTTCTTT. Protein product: CASSTTGMNTEAFF.

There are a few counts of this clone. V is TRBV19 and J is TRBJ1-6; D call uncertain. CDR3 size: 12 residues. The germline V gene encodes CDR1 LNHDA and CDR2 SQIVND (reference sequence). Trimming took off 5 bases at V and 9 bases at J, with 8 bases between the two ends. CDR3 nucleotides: TGTGCCAGTAGTCACCTCGGTTCACCCCTCCACTTT. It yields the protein CASSHLGSPLHF.

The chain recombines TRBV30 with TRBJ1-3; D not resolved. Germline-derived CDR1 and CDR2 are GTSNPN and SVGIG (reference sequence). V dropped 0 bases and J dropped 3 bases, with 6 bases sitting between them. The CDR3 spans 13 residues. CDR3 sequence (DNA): TGTGCCTGGAGTGTGGTAGGTGGAAACACCATATATTTT. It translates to CAWSVVGGNTIYF.

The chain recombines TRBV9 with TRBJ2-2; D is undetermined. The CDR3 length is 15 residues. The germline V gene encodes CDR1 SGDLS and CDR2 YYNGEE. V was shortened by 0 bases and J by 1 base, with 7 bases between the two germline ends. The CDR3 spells CASSVGARNTGELFF. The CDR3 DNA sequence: TGTGCCAGCAGCGTAGGGGCACGGAACACCGGGGAGCTGTTTTTT.

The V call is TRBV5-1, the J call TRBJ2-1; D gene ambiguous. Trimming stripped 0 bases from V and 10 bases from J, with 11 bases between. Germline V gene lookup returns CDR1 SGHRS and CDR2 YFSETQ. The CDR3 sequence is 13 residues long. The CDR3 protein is CASSLVQRREQFF. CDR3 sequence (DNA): TGCGCCAGCAGCTTGGTTCAGCGTAGGGAGCAGTTCTTC.

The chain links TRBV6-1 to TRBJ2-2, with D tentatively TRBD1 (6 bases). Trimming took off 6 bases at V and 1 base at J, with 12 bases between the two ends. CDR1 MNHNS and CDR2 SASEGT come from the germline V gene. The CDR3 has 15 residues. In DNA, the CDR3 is TGTGCCAGCAGGCGGACAGAGATGAACACCGGGGAGCTGTTTTTT. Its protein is CASRRTEMNTGELFF.

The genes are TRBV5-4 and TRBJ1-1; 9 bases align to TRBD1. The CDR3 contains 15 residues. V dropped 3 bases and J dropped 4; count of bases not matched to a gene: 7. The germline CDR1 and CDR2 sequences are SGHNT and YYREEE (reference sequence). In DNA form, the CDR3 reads TGTGCCAGCAGCTCTCCCGGGACAGGGACCACTGAAGCTTTCTTT. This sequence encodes CASSSPGTGTTEAFF.

CDR3: CASSRTNEKLFF. The CDR3, as DNA: TGTGCCAGCAGTCGTACTAATGAAAAACTGTTTTTT. The gene calls are TRBV7-9 and TRBJ1-4; D is unresolved. CDR3 size: 12 residues. Per germline, CDR1 SEHNR and CDR2 FQNEAQ (reference sequence). V gave up 6 bases and J gave up 2 bases, with 4 bases separating them. The variable domain in full, with the rest retrieved from reference TRBV7-9 and TRBJ1-4, is DTGVSQNPRHKITKRGQNVTFRCDPISEHNRLYWYRQTLGQGPEFLTYFQNEAQLEKSRLLSDRFSAERPKGSFSTLEIQRTEQGDSAMYLCASSRTNEKLFFGSGTQLSVL.

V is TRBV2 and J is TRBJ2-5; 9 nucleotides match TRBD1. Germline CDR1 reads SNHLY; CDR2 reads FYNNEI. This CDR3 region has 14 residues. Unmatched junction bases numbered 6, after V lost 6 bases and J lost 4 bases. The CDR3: CASRKGTGRETQYF. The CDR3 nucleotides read TGTGCCAGCAGGAAGGGGACAGGGCGAGAGACCCAGTACTTC. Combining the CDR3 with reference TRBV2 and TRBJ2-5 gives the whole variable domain EPEVTQTPSHQVTQMGQEVILRCVPISNHLYFYWYRQILGQKVEFLVSFYNNEISEKSEIFDDQFSVERPDGSNFTLKIRSTKLEDSAMYFCASRKGTGRETQYFGPGTRLLVL.